Below, 10 T cell receptor beta chains from the same sample are listed, as sequenced in a study of CD8 T cells in ankylosing spondylitis. Study-wide results and limits: Ankylosing spondylitis blood seemed to carry a telltale TCR beta motif made of under ten highly homologous variants.

TCRdb re-called the 5' RACE reads through MiXCR, storing one row per CDR3 protein. The table has 750,000 to 850,000 distinct CDR3 sequences, 10% to 15% seen once. Their antigens remain unidentified. Sequences were obtained from blood, either unsorted or a sorted T cell fraction (not recorded which). Receptors were obtained from a male donor with ankylosing spondylitis.

This clonotype was counted between two and nine times. The chain has TRBV6-5 and TRBJ2-7; 10 bases line up with TRBD1. The CDR3 covers 15 residues. Per germline, CDR1 MNHEY and CDR2 SVGAGI. With V trimmed by 2 bases and J by 2 bases, 3 bases remained unmatched. The CDR3: CASSYQDRGTYEQYF. As DNA, the CDR3 is TGTGCCAGCAGTTACCAGGACAGGGGGACCTACGAGCAGTACTTC.

J is TRBJ1-6 and V is TRBV4-3, with D unclear. The CDR3 loop spans 15 amino acids. The germline CDR1 and CDR2 sequences are LGHNA and YSLEER. Trimming removed 0 bases from V and 5 bases from J, with 8 bases in between. CDR3 sequence reads: CASSQEPLHNSPLHF. The CDR3 DNA follows: TGCGCCAGCAGCCAAGAGCCCTTACATAATTCACCCCTCCACTTT.

In its sample, this clonotype was seen many times. CDR3 region: CASSPRHLNTEAFF. The CDR3 nucleotides are TGTGCCAGCAGTCCCCGGCACCTGAACACTGAAGCTTTCTTT. V gene TRBV6-2 or TRBV6-3 combines with J gene TRBJ1-1, with D unresolved. The CDR3 runs to 14 residues. Per germline, CDR1 MNHEY and CDR2 SVGEGT. The V end was cut by 5 bases, the J end by 0 bases, with 10 bases between.

This clonotype was found a few times. The V gene is TRBV9, the J gene TRBJ2-7; the D gene could be TRBD1 or TRBD2 (5 bases each). Trimming took 6 bases from V and 0 from J, leaving 13 bases between them. The CDR3 covers 14 residues. Per germline, CDR1 SGDLS and CDR2 YYNGEE. CDR3 loop: CASNLGPSSYEQYF. The CDR3 region has the DNA TGTGCCAGCAACCTGGGACCGAGCTCCTACGAGCAGTACTTC.

This clonotype was seen only a few times. The V and J genes are TRBV20-1 and TRBJ1-1; 8 bases align to TRBD1. The CDR3 covers 13 residues. Germline V gene lookup returns CDR1 DFQATT and CDR2 SNEGSKA (reference sequence). Trimming at V came to 6 bases and at J to 3 bases, leaving 6 bases not matched to a gene. CDR3 coding DNA: TGCAGTGCCCAGACAGGGGAATACACTGAAGCTTTCTTT. As protein: CSAQTGEYTEAFF.

This clonotype was recorded many times. The chain carries TRBV5-1 and TRBJ2-7; the match to TRBD1 covers 7 bases. J gave up 2 bases and V 5 bases, and 13 bases lay outside the gene matches. Germline lookup yields CDR1 SGHRS and CDR2 YFSETQ. The CDR3 consists of 16 residues. The CDR3 loop is CASSYTGDSLTYEQYF. The DNA for the CDR3 is TGCGCCAGCAGTTATACCGGGGACAGCTTGACCTACGAGCAGTACTTC.

The chain couples TRBV20-1 to TRBJ1-3; perhaps TRBD1 as D (6 bases). V was pared by 0 bases and J by 2 bases, with 14 bases between. The germline V gene encodes CDR1 DFQATT and CDR2 SNEGSKA (reference sequence). The CDR3 is 16 amino acids. This CDR3 is CSARDRAGAAGNTIYF. The CDR3 region has the DNA TGCAGTGCTAGAGATCGGGCAGGGGCGGCTGGAAACACCATATATTTT.

This clonotype was observed a few times. CDR3 in amino acids: CASSQRSSGGVEQYF. CDR3 bases: TGTGCCAGCAGCCAAAGGTCCAGCGGGGGAGTCGAGCAGTACTTC. The V and J genes are TRBV3-1 and TRBJ2-7; 8 nucleotides align to TRBD2. Germline trimming cut 2 bases from V and 6 bases from J; bases unmatched to any gene: 9. The V gene's germline CDR1 is LGHDT and CDR2 YNNKEL (reference sequence). CDR3 length: 15 residues.

This clonotype was seen a few times. This chain links TRBV6-2 or TRBV6-3 with TRBJ2-5, with 9 bases lining up with TRBD2. V trimming: 0 bases; J trimming: 1 base; junction bases outside the gene matches: 15. The CDR3 runs 20 residues. Germline values: CDR1 MNHEY, CDR2 SVGEGT. For the CDR3, the DNA is TGTGCCAGCAGTTACTCGGTTGTTTTGGCGGGGGGGCTTATCCAAGAGACCCAGTACTTC. It translates to CASSYSVVLAGGLIQETQYF.

This clonotype was seen repeatedly, ten times or more. The chain carries TRBV29-1 and TRBJ2-1; 10 positions match TRBD2. Germline assignment: CDR1 SQVTM and CDR2 ANQGSEA. With V trimmed by 6 bases and J by 7 bases, 9 bases remained unmatched. The CDR3 extends over 14 amino acids. The CDR3 DNA sequence: TGCAGCGTCCCCCCCACTAGCGGGAAGAATGAGCAGTTCTTC. As protein: CSVPPTSGKNEQFF.